The present TCR beta chain was sequenced within a study of blood T cell repertoires in COVID-19. Study context: COVID-19 samples from acute and convalescent phases originated in the United States, Italy and Spain. Sources were T cells, B-cell-depleted T cells, or PBMCs; the material itself was cDNA or gDNA.

In germline, CDR1 is LNHNV, CDR2 YYDKDF (reference sequence). The CDR3 sequence is 15 residues long. V was clipped by 8 bases and J by 6 bases; unmatched bases: 14. In the original processing: Reference gene primer amplification yielded estimated nucleated cell counts. Produced via immunoSEQ multiplex PCR; TCRdb's table is partial and in-frame only. V and J calls and clone size are copied from that table; D and trimming were computed from the DNA. Among about 200,000 clones, 89% were seen once, and the ten largest hold around 6.9%. Sequencing was performed on peripheral blood. The clonotype was recovered from a man aged 60-69 years who had recovered from COVID-19. The chain uses TRBV15 and TRBJ2-7; TRBD1 matches at 9 bases. The CDR3 DNA sequence: TGTGCCACCCGCCAGTTGGGACAGGGACGGGGCGAGCAGTACTTC. Translation gives CATRQLGQGRGEQYF.